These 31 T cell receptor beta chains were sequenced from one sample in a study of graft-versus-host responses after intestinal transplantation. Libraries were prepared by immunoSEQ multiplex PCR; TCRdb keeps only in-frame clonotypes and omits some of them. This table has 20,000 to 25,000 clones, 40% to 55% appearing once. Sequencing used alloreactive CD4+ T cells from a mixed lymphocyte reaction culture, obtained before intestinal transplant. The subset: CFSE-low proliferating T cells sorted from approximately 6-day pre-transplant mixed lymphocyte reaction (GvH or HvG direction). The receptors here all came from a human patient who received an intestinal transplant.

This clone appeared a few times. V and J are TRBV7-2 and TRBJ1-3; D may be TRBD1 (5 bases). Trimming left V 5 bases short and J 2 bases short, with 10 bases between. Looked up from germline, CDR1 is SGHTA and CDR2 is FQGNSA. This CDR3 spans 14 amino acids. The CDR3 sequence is CASSAGPPGNTIYF. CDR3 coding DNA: TGTGCCAGCAGCGCGGGACCACCTGGAAACACCATATATTTT.

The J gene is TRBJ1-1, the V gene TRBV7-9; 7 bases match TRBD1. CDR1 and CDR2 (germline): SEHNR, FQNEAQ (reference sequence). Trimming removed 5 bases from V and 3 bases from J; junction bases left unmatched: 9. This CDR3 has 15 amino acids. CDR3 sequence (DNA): TGTGCCAGCAGCACCCCCAGGGGGAGGTACACTGAAGCTTTCTTT. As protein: CASSTPRGRYTEAFF.

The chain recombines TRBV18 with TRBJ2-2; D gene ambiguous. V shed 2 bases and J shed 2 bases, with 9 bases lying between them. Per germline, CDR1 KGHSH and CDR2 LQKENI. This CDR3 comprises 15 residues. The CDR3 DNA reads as TGTGCCAGCTCACCAGTACTCCCTAACACCGGGGAGCTGTTTTTT. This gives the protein CASSPVLPNTGELFF.

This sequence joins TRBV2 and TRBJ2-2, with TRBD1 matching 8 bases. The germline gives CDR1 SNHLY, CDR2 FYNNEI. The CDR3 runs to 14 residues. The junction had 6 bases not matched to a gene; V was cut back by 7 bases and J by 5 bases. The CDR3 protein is CASNRQGWTGELFF. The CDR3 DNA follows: TGTGCCAGCAACAGACAGGGGTGGACCGGGGAGCTGTTTTTT.

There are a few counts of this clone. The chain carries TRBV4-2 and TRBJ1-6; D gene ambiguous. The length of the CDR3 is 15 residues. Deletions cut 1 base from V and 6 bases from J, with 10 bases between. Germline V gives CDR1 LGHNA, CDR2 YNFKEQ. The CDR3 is CASSQAGLGNSPLHF. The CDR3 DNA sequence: TGTGCCAGCAGCCAAGCGGGATTGGGTAATTCACCCCTCCACTTT.

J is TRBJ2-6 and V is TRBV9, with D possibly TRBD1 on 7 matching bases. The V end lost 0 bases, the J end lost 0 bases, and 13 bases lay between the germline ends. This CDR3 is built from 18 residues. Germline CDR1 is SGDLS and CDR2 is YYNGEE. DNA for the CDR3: TGTGCCAGCAGCGTAGGGGGGGACAGCAGCTCTGGGGCCAACGTCCTGACTTTC. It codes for CASSVGGDSSSGANVLTF.

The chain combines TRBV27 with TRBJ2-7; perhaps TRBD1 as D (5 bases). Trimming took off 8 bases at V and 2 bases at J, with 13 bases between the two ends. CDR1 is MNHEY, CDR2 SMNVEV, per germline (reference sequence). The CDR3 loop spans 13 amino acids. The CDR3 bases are TGTGCCAGCGCAAGGGGTATAACCTACGAGCAGTACTTC. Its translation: CASARGITYEQYF.

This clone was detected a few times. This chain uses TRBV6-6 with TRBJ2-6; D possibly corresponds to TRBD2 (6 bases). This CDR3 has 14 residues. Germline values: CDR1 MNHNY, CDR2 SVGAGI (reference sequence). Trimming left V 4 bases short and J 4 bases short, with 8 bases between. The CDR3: CASSWGVGANVLTF. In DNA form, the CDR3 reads TGTGCCAGCAGTTGGGGGGTCGGGGCCAACGTCCTGACTTTC.

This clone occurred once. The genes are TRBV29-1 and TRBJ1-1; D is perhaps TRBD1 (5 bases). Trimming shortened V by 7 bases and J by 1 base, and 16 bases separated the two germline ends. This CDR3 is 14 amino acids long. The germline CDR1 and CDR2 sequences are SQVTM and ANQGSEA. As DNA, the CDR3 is TGCAGCGCAAAAAACCCCCAGGGGAACACTGAAGCTTTCTTT. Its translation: CSAKNPQGNTEAFF.

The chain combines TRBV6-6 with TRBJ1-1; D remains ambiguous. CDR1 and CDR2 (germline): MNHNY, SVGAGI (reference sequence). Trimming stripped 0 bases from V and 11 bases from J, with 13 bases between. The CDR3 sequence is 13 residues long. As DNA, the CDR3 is TGTGCCAGCAGTTACTCGAGGTTGGGTGGGGCTTTCTTT. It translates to CASSYSRLGGAFF.

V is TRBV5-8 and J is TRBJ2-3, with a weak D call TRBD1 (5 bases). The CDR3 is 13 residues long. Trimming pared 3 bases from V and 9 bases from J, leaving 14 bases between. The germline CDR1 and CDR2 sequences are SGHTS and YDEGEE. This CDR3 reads CASSYLREGTQYF. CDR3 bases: TGTGCCAGCAGCTACCTCAGGGAAGGGACGCAGTATTTT.

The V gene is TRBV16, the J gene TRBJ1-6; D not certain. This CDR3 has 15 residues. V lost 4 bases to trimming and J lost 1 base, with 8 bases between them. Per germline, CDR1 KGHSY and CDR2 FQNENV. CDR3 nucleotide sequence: TGTGCCAGCAGCCCACTCGGGTCCTATAATTCACCCCTCCACTTT. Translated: CASSPLGSYNSPLHF.

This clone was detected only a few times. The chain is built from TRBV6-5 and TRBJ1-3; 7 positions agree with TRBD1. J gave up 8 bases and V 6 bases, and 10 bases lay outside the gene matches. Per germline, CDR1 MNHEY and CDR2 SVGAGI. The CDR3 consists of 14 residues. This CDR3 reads CASRPDRVRDTIYF. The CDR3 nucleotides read TGTGCCAGCAGGCCTGACAGGGTGAGGGACACCATATATTTT.

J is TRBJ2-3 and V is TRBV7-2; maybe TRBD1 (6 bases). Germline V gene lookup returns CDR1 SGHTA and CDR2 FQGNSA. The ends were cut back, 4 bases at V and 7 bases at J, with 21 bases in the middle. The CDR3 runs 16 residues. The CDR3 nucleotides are TGTGCCAGCAGCTCCGCTATAGGACAGCTATCGAATACGCAGTATTTT. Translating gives CASSSAIGQLSNTQYF.

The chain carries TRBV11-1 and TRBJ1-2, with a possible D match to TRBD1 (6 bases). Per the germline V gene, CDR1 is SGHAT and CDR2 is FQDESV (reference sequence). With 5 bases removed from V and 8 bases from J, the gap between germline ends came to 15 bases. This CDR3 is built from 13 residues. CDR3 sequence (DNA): TGTGCCAGCAGCCTACGACAGGACGCGGGCTACACCTTC. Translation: CASSLRQDAGYTF.

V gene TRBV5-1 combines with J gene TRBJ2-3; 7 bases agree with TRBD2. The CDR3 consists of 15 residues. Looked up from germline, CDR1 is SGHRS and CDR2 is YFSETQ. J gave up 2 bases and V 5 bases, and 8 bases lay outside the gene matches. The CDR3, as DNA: TGCGCCAGCAGGGCTAGCGGCCTTTACACAGATACGCAGTATTTT. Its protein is CASRASGLYTDTQYF.

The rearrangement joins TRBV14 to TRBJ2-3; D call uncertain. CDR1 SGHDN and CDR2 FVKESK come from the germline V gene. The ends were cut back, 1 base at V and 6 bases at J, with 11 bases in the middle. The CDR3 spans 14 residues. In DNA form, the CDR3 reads TGTGCCAGCAGCCAAGGGTGGAGTGGCGATACGCAGTATTTT. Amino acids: CASSQGWSGDTQYF. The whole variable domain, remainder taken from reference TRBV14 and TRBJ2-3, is EAGVTQFPSHSVIEKGQTVTLRCDPISGHDNLYWYRRVMGKEIKFLLHFVKESKQDESGMPNNRFLAERTGGTYSTLKVQPAELEDSGVYFCASSQGWSGDTQYFGPGTRLTVL.

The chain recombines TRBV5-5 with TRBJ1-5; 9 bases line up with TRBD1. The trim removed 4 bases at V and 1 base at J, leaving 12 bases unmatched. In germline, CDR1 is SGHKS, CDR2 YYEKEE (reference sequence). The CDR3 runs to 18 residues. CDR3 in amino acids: CASSPGTGKRGSNQPQHF. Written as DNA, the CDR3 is TGTGCCAGCAGCCCCGGGACAGGGAAAAGAGGGAGCAATCAGCCCCAGCATTTT.

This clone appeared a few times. The DNA of the CDR3 is TGTGCCAGCAGCCCCGGGACATTTTCTTGGGGCAACGTCCTGACTTTC. Translated: CASSPGTFSWGNVLTF. The V and J genes are TRBV7-6 and TRBJ2-6; D perhaps matches TRBD1 (6 bases). The CDR3 length is 16 residues. CDR1 SGHVS and CDR2 FNYEAQ come from the germline V gene. With 5 bases removed from V and 9 bases from J, the gap between germline ends came to 20 bases.

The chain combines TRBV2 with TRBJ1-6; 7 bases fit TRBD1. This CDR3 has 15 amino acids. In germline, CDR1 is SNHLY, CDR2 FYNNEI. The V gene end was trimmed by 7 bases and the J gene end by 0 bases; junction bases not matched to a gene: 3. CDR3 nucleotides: TGTGCCAGCATACGGGACAGCTCCTATAATTCACCCCTCCACTTT. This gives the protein CASIRDSSYNSPLHF.

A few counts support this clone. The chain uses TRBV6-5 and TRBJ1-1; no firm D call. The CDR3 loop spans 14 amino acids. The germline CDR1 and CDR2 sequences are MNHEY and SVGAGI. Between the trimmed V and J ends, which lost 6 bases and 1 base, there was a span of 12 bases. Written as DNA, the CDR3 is TGTGCCAGCAGACCCGGCCGGGAGAACACTGAAGCTTTCTTT. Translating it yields CASRPGRENTEAFF.

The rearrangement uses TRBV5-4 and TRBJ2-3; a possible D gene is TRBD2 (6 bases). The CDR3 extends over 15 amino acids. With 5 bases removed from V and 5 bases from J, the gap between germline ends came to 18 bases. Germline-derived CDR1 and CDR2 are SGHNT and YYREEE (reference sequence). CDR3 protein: CASRPSEGRIDTQYF. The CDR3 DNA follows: TGTGCCAGCAGACCTAGCGAGGGGAGAATAGATACGCAGTATTTT.

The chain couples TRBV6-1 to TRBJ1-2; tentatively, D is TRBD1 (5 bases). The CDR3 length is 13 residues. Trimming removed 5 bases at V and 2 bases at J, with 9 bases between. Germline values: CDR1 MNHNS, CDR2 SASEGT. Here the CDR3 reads CASSPGSNYGYTF. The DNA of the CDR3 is TGTGCCAGCAGTCCAGGGTCCAACTATGGCTACACCTTC.

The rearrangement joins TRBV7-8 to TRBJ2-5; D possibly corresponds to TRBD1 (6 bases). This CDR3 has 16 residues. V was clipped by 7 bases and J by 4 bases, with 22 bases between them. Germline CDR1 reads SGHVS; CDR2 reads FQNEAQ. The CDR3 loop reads CASNPQGRVLGETQYF. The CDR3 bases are TGTGCCAGCAACCCCCAGGGGCGCGTTCTCGGAGAGACCCAGTACTTC.

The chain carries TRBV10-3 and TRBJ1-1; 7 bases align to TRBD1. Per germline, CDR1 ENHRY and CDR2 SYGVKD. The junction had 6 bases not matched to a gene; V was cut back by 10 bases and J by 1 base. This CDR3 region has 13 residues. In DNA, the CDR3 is TGTGCCAGCATTGACAGGGAGAACACTGAAGCTTTCTTT. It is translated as CASIDRENTEAFF.

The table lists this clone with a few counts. The CDR3 is CASNHRAVLSYEQYF. CDR3 in DNA: TGTGCCAGCAACCACAGGGCTGTCCTCTCCTACGAGCAGTACTTC. V gene TRBV5-6 combines with J gene TRBJ2-7; the D gene is possibly TRBD1 (6 bases). Germline assignment: CDR1 SGHDT and CDR2 YYEEEE. Trimming removed 6 bases from V and 0 bases from J, with 16 bases in between. The CDR3 totals 15 residues.

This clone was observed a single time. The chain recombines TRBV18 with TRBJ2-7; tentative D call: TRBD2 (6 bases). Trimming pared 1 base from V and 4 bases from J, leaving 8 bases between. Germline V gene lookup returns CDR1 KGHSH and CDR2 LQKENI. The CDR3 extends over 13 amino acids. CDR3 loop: CASSPRGEYEQYF. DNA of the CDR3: TGTGCCAGCTCACCACGGGGGGAGTACGAGCAGTACTTC.

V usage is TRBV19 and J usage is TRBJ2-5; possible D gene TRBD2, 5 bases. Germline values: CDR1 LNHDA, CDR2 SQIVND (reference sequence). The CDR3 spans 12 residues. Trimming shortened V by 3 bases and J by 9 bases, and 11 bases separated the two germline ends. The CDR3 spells CASSILFGAQYF. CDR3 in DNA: TGTGCCAGTAGTATCCTATTCGGGGCCCAGTACTTC.

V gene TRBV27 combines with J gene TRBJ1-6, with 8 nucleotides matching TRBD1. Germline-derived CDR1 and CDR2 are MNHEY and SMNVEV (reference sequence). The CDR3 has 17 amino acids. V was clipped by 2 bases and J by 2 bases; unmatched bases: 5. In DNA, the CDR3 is TGTGCCAGCAGTTTACCGTCAGGGGGCCCCTATAATTCACCCCTCCACTTT. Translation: CASSLPSGGPYNSPLHF.

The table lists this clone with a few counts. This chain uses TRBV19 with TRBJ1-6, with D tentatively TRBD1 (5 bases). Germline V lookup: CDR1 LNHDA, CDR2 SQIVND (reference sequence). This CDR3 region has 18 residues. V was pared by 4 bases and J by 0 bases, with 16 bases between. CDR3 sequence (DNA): TGTGCCAGTAGTAGTTCGCAACCGGGACTCTCCTATAATTCACCCCTCCACTTT. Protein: CASSSSQPGLSYNSPLHF. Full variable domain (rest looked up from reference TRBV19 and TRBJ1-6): DGGITQSPKYLFRKEGQNVTLSCEQNLNHDAMYWYRQDPGQGLRLIYYSQIVNDFQKGDIAEGYSVSREKKESFPLTVTSAQKNPTAFYLCASSSSQPGLSYNSPLHFGNGTRLTVT.

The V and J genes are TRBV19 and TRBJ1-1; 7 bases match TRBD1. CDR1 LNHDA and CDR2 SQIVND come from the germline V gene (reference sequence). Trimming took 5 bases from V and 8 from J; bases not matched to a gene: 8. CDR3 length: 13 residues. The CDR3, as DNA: TGTGCCAGTAGTGAACAGGACAGGACCGAAGCTTTCTTT. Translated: CASSEQDRTEAFF.